Following are 32 T cell receptor beta chains from one sample sequenced in a study of T cells in Graves' hyperthyroidism and ophthalmopathy (dated 2019 in TCRdb). The library was prepared using multiplex PCR. TCRdb shows the sequencer as Illumina HiSeq 2000. TCR beta CDR3 regions were amplified from RNA transcripts. A first-round RT-PCR of the TCR CDR3 used the HTBI primer set with the Qiagen OneStep RT-PCR kit. TCRdb redid the processing of the public reads, applying fastp at Q25 and MiXCR, and retained in-frame beta chains. Each record represents a unique CDR3 protein, reported with the most common genes and DNA among its rows. The sample profile shows 480,000 or so distinct CDR3 sequences; under 15% of them were found once. Roughly 17% of the sample is held by the ten biggest clonotypes. Sequencing input: blood. Source of these receptors: a woman aged 18-29 years with Graves' hyperthyroidism.

This clonotype was counted many times. The chain is built from TRBV18 and TRBJ1-1; D is ambiguous. V lost 5 bases and J 0 bases, leaving 7 bases between the germline ends. Germline-derived CDR1 and CDR2 are KGHSH and LQKENI. This CDR3 has 13 amino acids. The CDR3 sequence: CASSNGLNTEAFF. CDR3 sequence (DNA): TGTGCCAGCTCAAATGGCCTGAACACTGAAGCTTTCTTT.

The J gene is TRBJ1-1, the V gene TRBV14; no clear D. Per germline, CDR1 SGHDN and CDR2 FVKESK. Trimming shortened V by 4 bases and J by 5 bases, and 17 bases separated the two germline ends. The CDR3 sequence is 15 residues long. This CDR3 is CASSRAQYRGTEAFF. The CDR3 DNA reads as TGTGCCAGCAGCCGCGCCCAGTACCGAGGTACTGAAGCTTTCTTT.

This clonotype has just a few counts. This chain connects TRBV6-1 to TRBJ1-1, with TRBD1 identical over 7 bases. The CDR3 is 14 residues long. The V gene end was trimmed by 8 bases and the J gene end by 0 bases; junction bases not matched to a gene: 6. Germline assignment: CDR1 MNHNS and CDR2 SASEGT. The CDR3 region is CASWEQGMNTEAFF. The CDR3 DNA reads TGTGCCAGCTGGGAACAGGGGATGAACACTGAAGCTTTCTTT.

This clonotype occurred many times. The chain uses TRBV3-1 and TRBJ1-2; TRBD1 might be the D (5 bases). Per the germline V gene, CDR1 is LGHDT and CDR2 is YNNKEL (reference sequence). The CDR3 loop spans 13 amino acids. The V and J ends lost 4 bases and 6 bases respectively, with 12 bases between them. CDR3 region: CASSLNSGNGYTF. The CDR3, as DNA: TGTGCCAGCAGCCTTAACTCAGGGAATGGCTACACCTTC.

This clonotype was detected many times. The J gene is TRBJ2-1, the V gene TRBV20-1; 9 bases fit TRBD2. This CDR3 is built from 14 residues. Germline CDR1 and CDR2: DFQATT and SNEGSKA (reference sequence). Trimming took 7 bases from V and 2 from J; bases not matched to a gene: 6. The CDR3 is CSVLASGTYNEQFF. As DNA, the CDR3 is TGCAGTGTCCTCGCTAGCGGGACCTACAATGAGCAGTTCTTC.

This clonotype has a count of ten or more. The V gene is TRBV12-3 or TRBV12-4, the J gene TRBJ1-5; TRBD1 aligns across 12 bases. V lost 3 bases to trimming and J lost 4 bases; unmatched junction nucleotides: 4. CDR3 length: 16 residues. The CDR3 DNA follows: TGTGCCAGCAGTTTGGGACAGGGGGCTTGGAATCAGCCCCAGCATTTT. As protein: CASSLGQGAWNQPQHF.

This clonotype was seen at least ten times. The chain carries TRBV7-2 and TRBJ1-1; D not certain. Between the trimmed V and J ends, which lost 2 bases and 4 bases, there was a span of 11 bases. The CDR3 runs 14 residues. Germline CDR1 SGHTA, CDR2 FQGNSA. The CDR3 protein is CASSLRSAATEAFF. In DNA form, the CDR3 reads TGTGCCAGCAGCTTACGGTCGGCGGCCACTGAAGCTTTCTTT.

This clonotype was observed at least ten times. The rearrangement links TRBV11-2 to TRBJ2-1; D may be TRBD2 (6 bases). V lost 5 bases, J lost 9 bases, and 23 bases lay in between. Germline CDR1 is SGHAT and CDR2 is FQNNGV. This CDR3 is built from 16 residues. Here the CDR3 reads CASSLLPTSSPAEQFF. CDR3 DNA sequence: TGTGCCAGCAGCCTACTACCGACTAGTTCGCCCGCTGAGCAGTTCTTC.

This clonotype was detected ten times or more. The CDR3 protein is CATSDSGKGYTF. The CDR3, as DNA: TGTGCCACCAGTGATTCCGGAAAAGGCTACACCTTC. This rearrangement joins TRBV24-1 to TRBJ1-2; D is ambiguous. Germline lookup yields CDR1 KGHDR and CDR2 SFDVKD. Between the trimmed V and J ends, which lost 2 bases and 8 bases, there was a span of 8 bases. This CDR3 is built from 12 residues.

This clonotype was seen repeatedly, ten times or more. The chain couples TRBV6-2 or TRBV6-3 to TRBJ2-7, with D maybe TRBD2 (6 bases). This CDR3 spans 15 amino acids. V gave up 7 bases and J gave up 4 bases, with 20 bases separating them. Per germline, CDR1 MNHEY and CDR2 SVGEGT. This chain's CDR3 is CASTNYYGAGYEQYF. The CDR3 DNA reads as TGTGCCAGCACGAATTATTATGGGGCGGGGTACGAGCAGTACTTC.

This clonotype was observed many times. The chain combines TRBV27 with TRBJ2-7; no firm D call. Germline loops: CDR1 MNHEY, CDR2 SMNVEV (reference sequence). V shed 7 bases and J shed 0 bases, with 13 bases lying between them. This CDR3 has 14 amino acids. CDR3 in amino acids: CASTPSRNSYEQYF. CDR3 coding DNA: TGTGCCAGCACCCCTTCGAGGAACTCCTACGAGCAGTACTTC.

This clonotype was observed at least ten times. The rearrangement links TRBV2 to TRBJ1-6; 7 bases match TRBD1. V was pared by 5 bases and J by 5 bases, with 3 bases of the junction left unmatched. The CDR3 runs 14 residues. CDR1 is SNHLY and CDR2 is FYNNEI in the germline V gene. CDR3 coding DNA: TGTGCCAGCAGTCCGGGACAGAATAATTCACCCCTCCACTTT. Its translation is CASSPGQNNSPLHF.

The rearrangement links TRBV29-1 to TRBJ1-1; unclear D gene. Germline CDR1 and CDR2: SQVTM and ANQGSEA. The CDR3 has 12 residues. V lost 0 bases and J lost 8, with 10 bases in between. CDR3: CSVEDSSVEAFF. In nucleotides, the CDR3 is TGCAGCGTTGAAGATAGTTCGGTCGAAGCTTTCTTT.

In this sample, this clonotype turned up a few times. The V call is TRBV6-1, the J call TRBJ1-4; D unresolved. The V end lost 2 bases, the J end lost 7 bases, and 17 bases lay between the germline ends. CDR1 and CDR2 (germline): MNHNS, SASEGT. The CDR3 sequence is 16 residues long. The CDR3 region is CASSESSGGLGEKLFF. CDR3 bases: TGTGCCAGCAGTGAATCTTCAGGAGGGTTAGGTGAAAAACTGTTTTTT.

This clonotype was seen repeatedly, ten times or more. A much larger clone lies one base from this, so it may be a read error. The CDR3 DNA sequence: TGTGCCGGCAGCTTAGATGCGGGGGCTAATGAGCAGTTCTTC. It encodes CAGSLDAGANEQFF. V and J are TRBV11-2 and TRBJ2-1; D may be TRBD2 (7 bases). The CDR3 covers 14 residues. Germline CDR1 SGHAT, CDR2 FQNNGV.

This clonotype was seen repeatedly, ten times or more. The genes are TRBV12-3 or TRBV12-4 and TRBJ2-7; 7 bases are a match to TRBD2. CDR3 length: 15 residues. The V gene end was trimmed by 6 bases and the J gene end by 6 bases; junction bases not matched to a gene: 14. In DNA form, the CDR3 reads TGTGCCAGCAGACTAGCGAGGTCGCGGGAGTCCGAGCAGTACTTC. It specifies CASRLARSRESEQYF.

This chain links TRBV6-1 with TRBJ1-2, with D uncertain. Trimming left V 4 bases short and J 4 bases short, with 7 bases between. CDR3 length: 12 amino acids. Germline V CDR1 and CDR2: MNHNS, SASEGT. CDR3 protein: CASSARFYGYTF. DNA of the CDR3: TGTGCCAGCAGTGCAAGGTTCTATGGCTACACCTTC.

This clonotype was picked up many times. The rearrangement uses TRBV7-3 and TRBJ2-3; D unresolved. CDR1 and CDR2 from the germline V gene are SGHTA and FQGTGA. V gave up 1 base and J gave up 7 bases, with 12 bases separating them. The CDR3 runs to 14 residues. The CDR3 coding sequence is TGTGCCAGCAGCTTAAGTAGTATTCCTCATACGCAGTATTTT. Translated, it gives CASSLSSIPHTQYF.

This clonotype occurred many times. J is TRBJ1-3 and V is TRBV12-3 or TRBV12-4; D gene unclear. The CDR3 length is 14 residues. The V and J ends lost 6 bases and 0 bases respectively, with 9 bases between them. The CDR3 loop is CASSNSGSGNTIYF. The DNA for the CDR3 is TGTGCCAGCAGCAACTCGGGCTCTGGAAACACCATATATTTT.

In this sample, this clonotype turned up once. This sequence joins TRBV11-2 and TRBJ2-1; 11 bases align to TRBD2. Germline trimming cut 5 bases from V and 6 bases from J; bases unmatched to any gene: 6. Germline V gives CDR1 SGHAT, CDR2 FQNNGV. This CDR3 is 15 amino acids long. CDR3 nucleotide sequence: TGTGCCAGCAGCGCCGGTAGCGGGAGGGCCAATGAGCAGTTCTTC. This encodes CASSAGSGRANEQFF.

Points on this clonotype: A read error may produce the germline difference seen at one junction end. The chain couples TRBV24-1 to TRBJ2-1, with 14 positions matching TRBD2. The CDR3 has 18 residues. Germline CDR1 reads KGHDR; CDR2 reads SFDVKD. CDR3 residues: CATSDSGLAGVNSNERFF. CDR3 sequence (DNA): TGTGCCACCAGTGATTCGGGACTAGCGGGAGTCAATAGTAATGAGCGGTTCTTC.

V and J are TRBV24-1 and TRBJ1-1; D unclear. The CDR3 contains 12 residues. Trimming shortened V by 9 bases and J by 3 bases, and 10 bases separated the two germline ends. Germline V lookup: CDR1 KGHDR, CDR2 SFDVKD. The CDR3 sequence is CATGKGDTEAFF. The CDR3 DNA is TGTGCCACCGGTAAGGGTGACACTGAAGCTTTCTTT.

The rearrangement links TRBV12-3 or TRBV12-4 to TRBJ2-5, with TRBD1 identical over 7 bases. The CDR3 runs to 16 residues. V shed 5 bases, J shed 5 bases, and the junction held 14 bases outside the gene matches. CDR3 nucleotides: TGTGCCAGCAGTCCCCAAGGACAGGTCAGCATGGAGACCCAGTACTTC. It codes for CASSPQGQVSMETQYF.

At least ten counts were recorded for this clonotype. The chain employs TRBV10-3 and TRBJ2-7, with a possible D match to TRBD2 (5 bases). There are 15 residues in the CDR3. Trimming took 0 bases from V and 4 from J, leaving 13 bases between them. Germline CDR1 and CDR2: ENHRY and SYGVKD. CDR3 region: CAISESSRESYEQYF. Written as DNA, the CDR3 is TGTGCCATCAGTGAGTCTAGTAGGGAGAGTTACGAGCAGTACTTC.

This clonotype was seen a few times. This chain links TRBV15 with TRBJ2-5, with D unclear. V lost 2 bases and J 4 bases, leaving 11 bases between the germline ends. This CDR3 region has 14 residues. The germline gives CDR1 LNHNV, CDR2 YYDKDF (reference sequence). The CDR3 DNA reads TGTGCCACCAGCAGACCGTGGCTTTCAGAGACCCAGTACTTC. It yields the protein CATSRPWLSETQYF.

This clonotype was detected many times. This chain connects TRBV15 to TRBJ2-5, with D possibly being TRBD1 (6 bases). This CDR3 has 15 residues. Trimming left V 5 bases short and J 0 bases short, with 13 bases between. Germline V gene lookup returns CDR1 LNHNV and CDR2 YYDKDF (reference sequence). DNA for the CDR3: TGTGCCACCAGCTTACTCCAGGGGTACCAAGAGACCCAGTACTTC. Its translation: CATSLLQGYQETQYF.

This clonotype was found many times. The genes are TRBV29-1 and TRBJ2-7, with 11 bases identical to TRBD2. This CDR3 region has 13 residues. Trimming removed 7 bases from V and 3 bases from J; junction bases left unmatched: 5. Per germline, CDR1 SQVTM and CDR2 ANQGSEA. CDR3: CSAGTSGFYEQYF. The DNA of the CDR3 is TGCAGCGCCGGGACTAGCGGATTCTACGAGCAGTACTTC.

This chain connects TRBV19 to TRBJ1-1; 9 bases map to TRBD1. From germline, CDR1 is LNHDA and CDR2 SQIVND (reference sequence). The CDR3 loop spans 16 amino acids. Trimming removed 4 bases from V and 0 bases from J; junction bases left unmatched: 6. Here the CDR3 DNA reads TGTGCCAGTAGTACGGGGACAGGGAATATGAACACTGAAGCTTTCTTT. This gives the protein CASSTGTGNMNTEAFF.

This clonotype showed up many times. This chain links TRBV3-1 with TRBJ1-4; TRBD1 is a possible D gene (5 bases). Germline V gene sequence: CDR1 LGHDT, CDR2 YNNKEL (reference sequence). V was pared by 4 bases and J by 7 bases, with 16 bases between. The CDR3 loop spans 15 amino acids. CDR3 DNA: TGTGCCAGCAGCCGGGCCCGGGGGTCGCCTGAAAAACTGTTTTTT. It codes for CASSRARGSPEKLFF.

In this sample, this clonotype turned up many times. The chain is built from TRBV4-1 and TRBJ1-5; a weak D match, TRBD1 (6 bases). CDR3 length: 14 residues. With 0 bases removed from V and 6 bases from J, the gap between germline ends came to 9 bases. Germline V gene data show CDR1 as MGHRA and CDR2 as YSYEKL. The CDR3 sequence is CASSQDQGIQPQHF. The CDR3 DNA is TGCGCCAGCAGCCAAGATCAGGGGATTCAGCCCCAGCATTTT.

This clonotype was found many times. This rearrangement joins TRBV20-1 to TRBJ2-1; perhaps TRBD1 as D (6 bases). CDR3 length equals 16 residues. CDR1 DFQATT and CDR2 SNEGSKA come from the germline V gene (reference sequence). Trimming cost V 2 bases and J 6 bases, with 20 bases left between them. CDR3 sequence: CSARPTRDTIRNEQFF. The CDR3 coding sequence is TGCAGTGCTAGACCCACTCGGGACACCATACGCAATGAGCAGTTCTTC.

This clonotype was observed many times. The chain combines TRBV11-2 with TRBJ2-2; 10 bases are a match to TRBD2. V lost 4 bases to trimming and J lost 7 bases; unmatched junction nucleotides: 9. Germline V CDR1 and CDR2: SGHAT, FQNNGV. This CDR3 region has 16 residues. Here the CDR3 reads CASSSRIAGGGGELFF. CDR3 in DNA: TGTGCCAGCAGCTCCCGTATAGCGGGAGGAGGCGGGGAGCTGTTTTTT.